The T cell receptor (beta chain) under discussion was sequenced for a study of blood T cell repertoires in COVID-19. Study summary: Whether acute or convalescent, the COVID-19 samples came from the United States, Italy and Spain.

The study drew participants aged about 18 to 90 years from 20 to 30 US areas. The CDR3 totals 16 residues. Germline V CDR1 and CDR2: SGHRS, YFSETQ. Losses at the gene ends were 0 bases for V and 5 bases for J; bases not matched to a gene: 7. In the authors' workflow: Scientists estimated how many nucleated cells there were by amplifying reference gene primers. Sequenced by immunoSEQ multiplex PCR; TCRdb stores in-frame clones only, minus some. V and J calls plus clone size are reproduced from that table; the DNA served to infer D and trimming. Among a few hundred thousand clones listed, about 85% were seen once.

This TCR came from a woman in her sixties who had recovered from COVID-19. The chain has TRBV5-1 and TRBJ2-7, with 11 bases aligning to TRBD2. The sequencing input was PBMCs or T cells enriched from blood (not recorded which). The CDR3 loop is CASSLARLAGNDEQYF. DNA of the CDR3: TGCGCCAGCAGCTTGGCCCGACTAGCGGGGAACGACGAGCAGTACTTC.